Included here is one T cell receptor beta chain sequence, with context. In the authors' workflow: Reference gene primer amplification gave estimated nucleated cell counts. Profiling relied on immunoSEQ multiplex PCR, and the TCRdb table lists in-frame clones only, not all of them. V, J and clone size are taken as reported in that table, and D and trimming were inferred from the DNA itself. Counted here are under 300,000 clones, 89% occurring once; the ten biggest clones make up less than 5%. The entry originates in a study of blood T cell repertoires in COVID-19. Study-level background: Samples taken during acute and convalescent COVID-19 were collected in the United States, Italy and Spain.

This CDR3 spans 13 amino acids. V was cut by 1 base and J by 6 bases, with 10 bases left in between. From germline, CDR1 is SEHNR and CDR2 FQNEAQ (reference sequence). The receptor was isolated from a woman in her 40s who had recovered from COVID-19. Sequencing input: peripheral blood. This rearrangement joins TRBV7-9 to TRBJ2-7; possible D gene TRBD2, 6 bases. In nucleotides, the CDR3 is TGTGCCAGCAGCTTAGAGGAGGGACTCGAGCAGTACTTC. Amino acids: CASSLEEGLEQYF.